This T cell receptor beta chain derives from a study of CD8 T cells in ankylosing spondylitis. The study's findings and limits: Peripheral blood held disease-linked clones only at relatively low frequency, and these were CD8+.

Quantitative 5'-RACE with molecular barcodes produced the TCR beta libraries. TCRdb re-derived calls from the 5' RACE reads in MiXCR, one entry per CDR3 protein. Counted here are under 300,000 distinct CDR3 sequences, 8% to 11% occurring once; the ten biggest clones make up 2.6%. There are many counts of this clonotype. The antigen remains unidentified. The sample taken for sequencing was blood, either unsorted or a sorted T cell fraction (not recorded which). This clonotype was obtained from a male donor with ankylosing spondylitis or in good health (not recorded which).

The CDR3 DNA is TGCGCCAGCAGCCAAGAGGGCGTAGCGGGGGGGATCACAGATACGCAGTATTTT. Its protein is CASSQEGVAGGITDTQYF. The chain uses TRBV4-1 and TRBJ2-3; 11 nucleotides match TRBD2. This CDR3 contains 18 residues. After removal of 0 bases from V and 2 bases from J, the junction contained 7 bases not matched to a gene. Germline lookup yields CDR1 MGHRA and CDR2 YSYEKL.